The clone carrying this T cell receptor beta chain appeared once. The entry originates in a study of OX40 agonist ivuxolimab in advanced cancers. As for the study in general: In this cohort, patients received ivuxolimab, an agonistic anti-OX40 (CD134) antibody. Two patients with cutaneous melanoma and one with hepatocellular carcinoma, three in total, showed partial responses.

Germline CDR1 reads SGHAT; CDR2 reads FQDESV (reference sequence). With 4 bases removed from V and 4 bases from J, the gap between germline ends came to 11 bases. The CDR3 consists of 14 residues. The data were produced by immunoSEQ multiplex PCR, yet TCRdb's version contains in-frame clones alone and is incomplete. The sample contains 30,000 or so clones, 75% to 90% of which appear only once. This TCR was sampled from an adult with an advanced solid tumor such as melanoma, head and neck, liver or kidney cancer. V gene TRBV11-1 combines with J gene TRBJ1-5; maybe TRBD1 (6 bases). Sequenced here: CD4+ or CD8+ T cells sorted from blood, sampled in a trial of the OX40 agonist ivuxolimab. The CDR3 DNA reads TGTGCCAGCAGCTCTGGGACAATGAATCAGCCCCAGCATTTT. This encodes CASSSGTMNQPQHF.